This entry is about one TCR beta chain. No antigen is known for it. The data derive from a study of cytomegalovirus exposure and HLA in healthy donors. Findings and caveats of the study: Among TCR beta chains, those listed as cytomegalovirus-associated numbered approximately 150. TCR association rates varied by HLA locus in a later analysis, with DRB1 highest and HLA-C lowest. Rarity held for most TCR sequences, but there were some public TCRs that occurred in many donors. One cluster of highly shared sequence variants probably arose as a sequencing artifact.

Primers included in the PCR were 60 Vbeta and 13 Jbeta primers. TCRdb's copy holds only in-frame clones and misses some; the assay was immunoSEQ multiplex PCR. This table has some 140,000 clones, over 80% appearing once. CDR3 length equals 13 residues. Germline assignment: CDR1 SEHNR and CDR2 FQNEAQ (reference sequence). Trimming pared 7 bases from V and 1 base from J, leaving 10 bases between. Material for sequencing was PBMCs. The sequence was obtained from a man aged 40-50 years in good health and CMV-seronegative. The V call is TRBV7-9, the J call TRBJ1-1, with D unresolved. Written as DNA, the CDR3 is TGTGCCAGCATCGGGGTCGGGAACACTGAAGCTTTCTTT. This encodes CASIGVGNTEAFF.